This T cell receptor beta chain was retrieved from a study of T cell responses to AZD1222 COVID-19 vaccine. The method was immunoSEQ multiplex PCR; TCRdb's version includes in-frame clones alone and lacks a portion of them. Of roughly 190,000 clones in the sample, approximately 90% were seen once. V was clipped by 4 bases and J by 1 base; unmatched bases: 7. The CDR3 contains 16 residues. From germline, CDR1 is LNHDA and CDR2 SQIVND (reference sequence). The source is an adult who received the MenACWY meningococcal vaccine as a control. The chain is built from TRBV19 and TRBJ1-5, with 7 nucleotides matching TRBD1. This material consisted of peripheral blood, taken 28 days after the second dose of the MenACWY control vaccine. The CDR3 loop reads CASSTQDRASNQPQHF. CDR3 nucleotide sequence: TGTGCCAGTAGTACGCAAGACAGGGCAAGCAATCAGCCCCAGCATTTT.